The rows below give T cell receptor beta chains drawn from one sample of a study of Ad26.COV2.S vaccination and SARS-CoV-2 variants. Profiling relied on immunoSEQ multiplex PCR, and the TCRdb table lists in-frame clones only, not all of them. This sample carries a few hundred thousand clones, 90% of them seen once, and the ten largest clones take approximately 12%. The specimen comprised peripheral blood, sampled in a trial of Ad26.COV2.S vaccine versus placebo. The receptor source for this set is a person aged 18-60 years who received the Ad26.COV2.S COVID-19 vaccine or a placebo. Both conserved end residues are part of each CDR3. The D gene is left open where the match is weak. Size tells how often a clone was seen (once, few, many) or the class of an expanded clone, and some rows leave it out.

14 | TRBJ2-7 | - | TRBV14 | - | TGTGCCAGCAGCCAAGGACTGGGGACCTACGAGCAGTACTTC | CASSQGLGTYEQYF
11 | TRBJ1-6 | - | TRBV30 | - | TGTGCCTGGGCCCAAGCCTCACCCCTCCACTTT | CAWAQASPLHF
16 | TRBJ1-1 | - | TRBV7-2 | - | TGTGCCAGCAGCTCCAGCCCCAAGGGAAGGGGATCTTCCCCAATCTTT | CASSSSPKGRGSSPIF
15 | TRBJ1-1 | - | TRBV27 | - | TGTGCCAGCAGTTTTTTGGGGGCGCCGGACACTGAAGCTTTCTTT | CASSFLGAPDTEAFF
12 | TRBJ2-7 | - | TRBV10-3 | - | TGTGCCACTCAAAGCGGGTCCTACGAGCAGTACTTC | CATQSGSYEQYF
15 | TRBJ2-5 | - | TRBV7-9 | - | TGTGCCAGCAGCTCGGATGCGGGTGCACAAGAGACCCAGTACTTC | CASSSDAGAQETQYF
16 | TRBJ2-1 | TRBD2 | TRBV10-3 | - | TGTGCCATCAGTGACCCGACTAGCGGGAGTTTCAATGAGCAGTTCTTC | CAISDPTSGSFNEQFF
14 | TRBJ2-7 | - | TRBV11-1 | - | TGTGCCAGCAGCCGCTCCTCGAGGTTGGGCGAGCAGTACTTC | CASSRSSRLGEQYF
13 | TRBJ1-1 | - | TRBV6-2/TRBV6-3 | - | TGTGCCAGCAGTCACACAGGCAACACTGAAGCTTTCTTT | CASSHTGNTEAFF
14 | TRBJ2-7 | TRBD2 | TRBV7-2 | - | TGTGCCAGCAGCTCCCCGGGACTACGCTACGAGCAGTACTTC | CASSSPGLRYEQYF
16 | TRBJ1-6 | TRBD1 | TRBV7-2 | - | TGTGCCAGCAGCGATACAGGGGACTCCTATAATTCACCCCTCCACTTT | CASSDTGDSYNSPLHF
15 | TRBJ2-2 | TRBD1 | TRBV28 | once | TGTGCCAGCAGTCCGACAGGGCGAAACACCGGGGAGCTGTTTTTT | CASSPTGRNTGELFF
15 | TRBJ1-1 | - | TRBV3-1/TRBV3-2 | - | TGTGCCAGCAGCCACCCCGGACCTATGAACACTGAAGCTTTCTTT | CASSHPGPMNTEAFF
12 | TRBJ1-5 | - | TRBV2 | - | TGTGCCAGCAGAGAGGGGTATCAGCCCCAGCATTTT | CASREGYQPQHF
11 | TRBJ2-5 | - | TRBV6-5 | once | TGTGCCAGCAGTTATGGGGAGACCCAGTACTTC | CASSYGETQYF
15 | TRBJ2-4 | TRBD1 | TRBV7-9 | - | TGTGCCAGCAACCGCGGGACAGGGGTTGGAAACATTCAGTACTTC | CASNRGTGVGNIQYF
12 | TRBJ2-1 | - | TRBV6-5 | - | TGTGCCAGCAGCAACGCTAGGAATGAGCAGTTCTTC | CASSNARNEQFF
15 | TRBJ2-5 | - | TRBV29-1 | once | TGCAGCGTTGGTCGTGTAGCAGGGGCCCAAGAGACCCAGTACTTC | CSVGRVAGAQETQYF
15 | TRBJ1-1 | - | TRBV6-2/TRBV6-3 | few | TGTGCCAGCAGTTACTCGACGGGGCTGGGCACTGAAGCTTTCTTT | CASSYSTGLGTEAFF
17 | TRBJ2-2 | - | TRBV5-4 | - | TGTGCCAGCAGCTTGGAAGCGTCTCTTTCGAACACCGGGGAGCTGTTTTTT | CASSLEASLSNTGELFF
14 | TRBJ1-5 | - | TRBV6-6 | - | TGTGCCAGCAGTGGAGACAGTAGCAATCAGCCCCAGCATTTT | CASSGDSSNQPQHF
15 | TRBJ2-3 | - | TRBV3-1/TRBV3-2 | once | TGTGCCAGCACAGGGACCGTGGAGGTCACAGATACGCAGTATTTT | CASTGTVEVTDTQYF
14 | TRBJ2-7 | - | TRBV5-1 | - | TGCGCCAGCAGAAATGTGGAAATAGCTGCCGAGCAGTACTTC | CASRNVEIAAEQYF
14 | TRBJ1-2 | - | TRBV6-6 | - | TGTGCCAGCAGTTACGGCGCCTCTATCTATGGCTACACCTTC | CASSYGASIYGYTF
14 | TRBJ1-1 | TRBD1 | TRBV5-8 | once | TGTGCCAGCAGCCGCTGGACAGGGCTCACTGAAGCTTTCTTT | CASSRWTGLTEAFF
15 | TRBJ2-1 | - | TRBV18 | - | TGTGCCAGCTCACTCGGGACCCATAGGCGCGATGAGCAGTTCTTC | CASSLGTHRRDEQFF
17 | TRBJ1-6 | - | TRBV19 | once | TGTGCCAGTAGTGCGGGACTGCCGAGCTCCTATAATTCACCCCTCCACTTT | CASSAGLPSSYNSPLHF
14 | TRBJ1-1 | TRBD1 | TRBV19 | - | TGTGCCAGTAGTCACAGGGGGACTAACACTGAAGCTTTCTTT | CASSHRGTNTEAFF
18 | TRBJ2-6 | - | TRBV11-2 | - | TGTGCCAGCAGCTTAGGCCGGGGACATTACTCTGGGGCCAACGTCCTGACTTTC | CASSLGRGHYSGANVLTF
14 | TRBJ1-4 | - | TRBV27 | - | TGTGCCAGCAGACGTCCGGGGGCGAGGGAAAAACTGTTTTTT | CASRRPGAREKLFF
12 | TRBJ2-1 | - | TRBV28 | - | TGTGCCGCCAACACAGGGCCGAGTGAGCAGTTCTTC | CAANTGPSEQFF
13 | TRBJ2-3 | - | TRBV6-6 | - | TGTGCCAGCAGTTGGGGAGGGGGGGATACGCAGTATTTT | CASSWGGGDTQYF
12 | TRBJ1-5 | - | TRBV2 | - | TGTGCCAGCAGTTCGGGTGGTCAGCCCCAGCATTTT | CASSSGGQPQHF
15 | TRBJ2-1 | - | TRBV30 | - | TGTGCCTTGAGAACGGAACAGTGGATCTACAATGAGCAGTTCTTC | CALRTEQWIYNEQFF
14 | TRBJ2-2 | - | TRBV21-1 | - | TGTGCCAGCAGCATGGGCAGGGACACCGGGGAGCTGTTTTTT | CASSMGRDTGELFF
13 | TRBJ1-2 | - | TRBV28 | - | TGTGCCAGCAGTCCCGACACAGTCTATGGCTACACCTTC | CASSPDTVYGYTF
14 | TRBJ2-7 | - | TRBV7-6 | - | TGTGCCAGCAGCTCGGGACGGCTGGGTAGGGAGCAGTACTTC | CASSSGRLGREQYF
14 | TRBJ2-7 | - | TRBV5-4 | - | TGTGCCAGCAGCCGGAGACAAACACCCTACGAGCAGTACTTC | CASSRRQTPYEQYF
14 | TRBJ1-1 | - | TRBV6-2/TRBV6-3 | - | TGTGCCAGCAGTTACGATGCAGTAAACACTGAAGCTTTCTTT | CASSYDAVNTEAFF
15 | TRBJ1-2 | - | TRBV28 | - | TGTGCCAGCAGTTTTACAGTCAGAGGGGAGTATGGCTACACCTTC | CASSFTVRGEYGYTF
15 | TRBJ2-1 | TRBD2 | TRBV27 | - | TGTGCCAGCAATCCGGGGGCTAGCGGGACCAATGAGCAGTTCTTC | CASNPGASGTNEQFF
14 | TRBJ2-7 | - | TRBV2 | - | - | CASSFAGGTPGEYF